One sample yielded the 19 T cell receptor beta chains listed below, sequenced in a study of metastatic and nonmetastatic thyroid tumors. From the PCR reads, TCRdb re-called clones with MiXCR. Of roughly 71,000 clones detected, less than 20% appear once; the ten largest clones hold 13%. Thyroid surgery was performed in patients who had received no treatment beforehand. The specimen was blood. These receptors were obtained from a female donor with papillary thyroid cancer or a benign thyroid nodule (not recorded which). Some clones in this sample may be carry-over from other donors' samples.

The sample holds many counts of this clone. The chain has TRBV4-1 and TRBJ2-1, with no clear D. The CDR3 loop spans 13 amino acids. Between the trimmed V and J ends, which lost 1 base and 10 bases, there was a span of 11 bases. CDR1 and CDR2 from the germline V gene are MGHRA and YSYEKL. The CDR3 nucleotides are TGCGCCAGCAGCCAAGTCTCGGCCATAGAGCAGTTCTTC. It specifies CASSQVSAIEQFF.

This clone was counted ten times or more. The genes are TRBV7-9 and TRBJ2-1, with 7 bases matching TRBD2. Losses at the gene ends were 1 base for V and 10 bases for J; bases not matched to a gene: 10. The CDR3 extends over 15 amino acids. Germline-derived CDR1 and CDR2 are SEHNR and FQNEAQ (reference sequence). The CDR3, as DNA: TGTGCCAGCAGCTTAGTTAGCGGGTTGGCAGGGGAGCAGTTCTTC. Protein: CASSLVSGLAGEQFF.

The chain is built from TRBV11-2 and TRBJ2-1; D is unresolved. In germline, CDR1 is SGHAT, CDR2 FQNNGV. The CDR3 is made up of 14 amino acids. V was trimmed by 0 bases and J by 3 bases, leaving 6 bases between them. The CDR3 protein is CASSLEDVYNEQFF. As DNA, the CDR3 is TGTGCCAGCAGCTTAGAGGATGTCTACAATGAGCAGTTCTTC.

This clone was picked up many times. This chain joins TRBV2 and TRBJ2-3; 8 positions agree with TRBD2. The CDR3 runs to 13 residues. The germline V gene encodes CDR1 SNHLY and CDR2 FYNNEI. V dropped 10 bases and J dropped 4; count of bases not matched to a gene: 7. The CDR3 sequence is CATSGPGADTQYF. The CDR3 region has the DNA TGTGCCACTAGCGGGCCGGGGGCAGATACGCAGTATTTT.

The rearrangement joins TRBV18 to TRBJ2-3; the match to TRBD2 covers 10 bases. Germline trimming cut 5 bases from V and 3 bases from J; bases unmatched to any gene: 5. This CDR3 has 15 amino acids. CDR1 and CDR2 (germline): KGHSH, LQKENI. The CDR3 DNA sequence: TGTGCCAGCTCATCTAGCGGGAGTGGGACAGATACGCAGTATTTT. Translated, it gives CASSSSGSGTDTQYF.

The chain links TRBV5-6 to TRBJ2-1; maybe TRBD1 (6 bases). The CDR3 spans 13 residues. Germline V gene data show CDR1 as SGHDT and CDR2 as YYEEEE. The V and J ends lost 4 bases and 2 bases respectively, with 7 bases between them. Here the CDR3 reads CASSRDTYNEQFF. DNA of the CDR3: TGTGCCAGCAGCAGGGACACCTACAATGAGCAGTTCTTC.

This clone was recorded many times. The chain is built from TRBV3-1 and TRBJ1-3, with D hard to call. Trimming took 5 bases from V and 1 from J, leaving 6 bases between them. There are 13 residues in the CDR3. Germline loops: CDR1 LGHDT, CDR2 YNNKEL (reference sequence). CDR3 sequence: CASSSHSGNTIYF. The CDR3 coding sequence is TGTGCCAGCAGCTCCCATTCTGGAAACACCATATATTTT.

This clone was counted ten times or more. The CDR3 nucleotides are TGTGCCAGCAGATCTCCGGGACTTCACACAGATACGCAGTATTTT. This sequence encodes CASRSPGLHTDTQYF. This chain links TRBV5-4 with TRBJ2-3, with a weak D call TRBD2 (6 bases). Germline lookup yields CDR1 SGHNT and CDR2 YYREEE (reference sequence). Trimming removed 5 bases at V and 2 bases at J, with 15 bases between. There are 15 residues in the CDR3.

This clone was detected many times. This rearrangement joins TRBV24-1 to TRBJ1-2; D uncertain. The CDR3 length is 13 residues. Germline CDR1 KGHDR, CDR2 SFDVKD. Trimming stripped 5 bases from V and 2 bases from J, with 8 bases between. The CDR3 coding sequence is TGTGCCACCAGTGGAAGGGAAAACTATGGCTACACCTTC. Its protein is CATSGRENYGYTF.

This clone has a count of ten or more. This chain connects TRBV14 to TRBJ2-1; 7 nucleotides match TRBD2. J gave up 0 bases and V 3 bases, and 2 bases lay outside the gene matches. The germline V gene encodes CDR1 SGHDN and CDR2 FVKESK. The CDR3 is 15 residues long. The CDR3 here is CASSQGGSSYNEQFF. CDR3 DNA: TGTGCCAGCAGCCAGGGGGGGAGCTCCTACAATGAGCAGTTCTTC.

This clone was seen repeatedly, ten times or more. The chain joins TRBV28 to TRBJ1-1; 7 bases agree with TRBD1. CDR3 length: 11 residues. The V and J ends lost 6 bases and 11 bases, in that order; junction bases with no gene match: 6. Germline CDR1 is MDHEN and CDR2 is SYDVKM. The CDR3 reads CASSRDRVAFF. Here the CDR3 DNA reads TGTGCCAGCAGCCGAGACAGGGTGGCTTTCTTT.

This clone was counted many times. J is TRBJ2-3 and V is TRBV27, with D maybe TRBD1 (6 bases). The ends were cut back, 5 bases at V and 4 bases at J, with 10 bases in the middle. Germline-derived CDR1 and CDR2 are MNHEY and SMNVEV (reference sequence). The CDR3 has 13 residues. The CDR3: CASSGDRPDTQYF. The CDR3 DNA reads TGTGCCAGCAGTGGCGACAGGCCAGATACGCAGTATTTT.

The chain couples TRBV19 to TRBJ2-6, with 8 bases aligning to TRBD1. Germline V lookup: CDR1 LNHDA, CDR2 SQIVND (reference sequence). The CDR3 extends over 16 amino acids. V gave up 8 bases and J gave up 0 bases; unmatched junction bases: 6. The CDR3 sequence: CASGTGITSGANVLTF. CDR3 DNA: TGTGCCAGTGGGACAGGAATTACCTCTGGGGCCAACGTCCTGACTTTC. The full variable domain, completed using reference TRBV19 and TRBJ2-6, is DGGITQSPKYLFRKEGQNVTLSCEQNLNHDAMYWYRQDPGQGLRLIYYSQIVNDFQKGDIAEGYSVSREKKESFPLTVTSAQKNPTAFYLCASGTGITSGANVLTFGAGSRLTVL.

This clone has ten or more counts. V gene TRBV13 combines with J gene TRBJ2-3; D is unresolved. The germline CDR1 and CDR2 sequences are PRHDT and FYEKMQ (reference sequence). Trimming shortened V by 4 bases and J by 2 bases, and 4 bases separated the two germline ends. CDR3 length: 12 amino acids. The CDR3 nucleotides read TGTGCCAGCAGCTCAACCACAGATACGCAGTATTTT. It is translated as CASSSTTDTQYF.

At least ten counts were recorded for this clone. The chain joins TRBV20-1 to TRBJ2-3; D is undetermined. Per the germline V gene, CDR1 is DFQATT and CDR2 is SNEGSKA (reference sequence). This CDR3 is 15 amino acids long. V was cut by 0 bases and J by 1 base, with 11 bases left in between. DNA of the CDR3: TGCAGTGCTAGAGATGGAGACACGGGCACAGATACGCAGTATTTT. Amino acids: CSARDGDTGTDTQYF.

This clone was observed many times. The chain recombines TRBV5-1 with TRBJ1-5, with D unclear. Germline values: CDR1 SGHRS, CDR2 YFSETQ. The CDR3 totals 13 residues. V dropped 0 bases and J dropped 2 bases, with 3 bases sitting between them. CDR3 sequence reads: CASSLDGNQPQHF. The CDR3 bases are TGCGCCAGCAGCTTGGACGGCAATCAGCCCCAGCATTTT. The variable domain in full, completed from reference TRBV5-1 and TRBJ1-5, reads KAGVTQTPRYLIKTRGQQVTLSCSPISGHRSVSWYQQTPGQGLQFLFEYFSETQRNKGNFPGRFSGRQFSNSRSEMNVSTLELGDSALYLCASSLDGNQPQHFGDGTRLSIL.

The rearrangement uses TRBV5-4 and TRBJ1-1; 7 bases line up with TRBD1. The germline gives CDR1 SGHNT, CDR2 YYREEE (reference sequence). Germline trimming cut 4 bases from V and 5 bases from J; bases unmatched to any gene: 8. The CDR3 runs to 14 residues. The CDR3 protein is CASSLGQIVTEAFF. The CDR3 coding sequence is TGTGCCAGCAGCCTGGGACAGATCGTTACTGAAGCTTTCTTT.

This clone was observed many times. The chain couples TRBV6-2 or TRBV6-3 to TRBJ2-2; D ambiguous. CDR3 size: 14 residues. V lost 2 bases and J 2 bases, leaving 6 bases between the germline ends. The germline CDR1 and CDR2 sequences are MNHEY and SVGEGT. CDR3 residues: CASSYDGNTGELFF. CDR3 DNA: TGTGCCAGCAGTTACGACGGAAACACCGGGGAGCTGTTTTTT.

In this sample, this clone turned up many times. V is TRBV6-1 and J is TRBJ2-3; D call uncertain. The V gene's germline CDR1 is MNHNS and CDR2 SASEGT. V dropped 3 bases and J dropped 6 bases, with 7 bases sitting between them. This CDR3 has 12 amino acids. The CDR3 sequence is CASSENTDTQYF. As DNA, the CDR3 is TGTGCCAGCAGTGAGAATACTGATACGCAGTATTTT.